This is a list of T cell receptor beta chains from one sample in a study of OX40 agonist ivuxolimab in advanced cancers. Sequencing used immunoSEQ multiplex PCR; TCRdb keeps in-frame clones, though not all of them. The repertoire holds 75,000 to 95,000 clones, with about nine tenths as singletons. The sequencing used CD4+ or CD8+ T cells sorted from blood, collected in a trial of the OX40 agonist ivuxolimab. These TCRs come from an adult with an advanced solid tumor such as melanoma, head and neck, liver or kidney cancer. Each CDR3 is given with its conserved first and last residue. Fields, in order: V gene, D gene, clone size, J gene, CDR3 protein, CDR3 DNA. A D gene is named only where the DNA matches it firmly. Clone size is shown for a subset of rows, as once, few, many or a class of expanded clone.

V: TRBV25-1; D: -; size: -; J: TRBJ2-1; CDR3: CASSEYGSYNEQFF; DNA: TGTGCCAGCAGTGAGTACGGGAGCTACAATGAGCAGTTCTTC
V: TRBV6-6; D: TRBD2; size: -; J: TRBJ2-1; CDR3: CASRPRVAGYYNEQFF; DNA: TGTGCCAGCAGACCTCGGGTAGCGGGTTACTACAATGAGCAGTTCTTC
V: TRBV6-6; D: TRBD2; size: -; J: TRBJ2-1; CDR3: CASSLTSREQFF; DNA: TGTGCCAGCAGTCTGACTAGCAGGGAGCAGTTCTTC
V: TRBV7-3; D: -; size: -; J: TRBJ2-3; CDR3: CASGPRDGGVVDTQYF; DNA: TGTGCCAGCGGTCCCCGTGACGGGGGAGTGGTAGATACGCAGTATTTT
V: TRBV5-1; D: -; size: -; J: TRBJ2-7; CDR3: CASSPPRGSNYEQYF; DNA: TGCGCCAGCAGTCCGCCCCGGGGGAGCAACTACGAGCAGTACTTC
V: TRBV5-3; D: -; size: -; J: TRBJ1-1; CDR3: CAPRGEGLRTSASTEAFF; DNA: TGTGCCCCTCGGGGAGAGGGCCTAAGAACATCTGCCAGCACTGAAGCTTTCTTT
V: TRBV28; D: TRBD2; size: -; J: TRBJ2-1; CDR3: CASSVPGLAGTDEQFF; DNA: TGTGCCAGCAGTGTTCCGGGACTAGCGGGAACAGATGAGCAGTTCTTC
V: TRBV29-1; D: -; size: -; J: TRBJ2-1; CDR3: CSARTDSYNEQFF; DNA: TGCAGCGCCCGGACTGACTCCTACAATGAGCAGTTCTTC
V: TRBV6-6; D: -; size: -; J: TRBJ2-3; CDR3: CASSYSGGGGADTQYF; DNA: TGTGCCAGCAGTTACTCCGGTGGGGGTGGCGCAGATACGCAGTATTTT
V: TRBV6-4; D: -; size: -; J: TRBJ2-1; CDR3: CASSPDFPYNEQFF; DNA: TGTGCCAGCAGTCCGGACTTTCCCTACAATGAGCAGTTCTTC
V: TRBV4-3; D: TRBD1; size: once; J: TRBJ2-5; CDR3: CASSQRDSPLETQYF; DNA: TGCGCCAGCAGCCAAAGGGACAGTCCACTGGAGACCCAGTACTTC